The TCR beta chain under discussion was sequenced for a study of long-term antiretroviral therapy in people with HIV. Study-level points and caveats: The repertoire was dominated at all time points by clones expanded before ART.

This clone was observed a few times. The antigen is unknown. Germline-derived CDR1 and CDR2 are SGHRS and YFSETQ. CDR3 size: 17 residues. The ends were cut back, 2 bases at V and 0 bases at J, with 12 bases in the middle. Run at survey level, the immunoSEQ assay was version v3.0. The method was immunoSEQ multiplex PCR; TCRdb's version includes in-frame clones alone and lacks a portion of them. The repertoire consists of 42,000 or so clones, with more than 70% occurring once and the leading ten covering roughly 6.1%. Sequencing used unsorted PBMCs, obtained 3.1 years after starting antiretroviral therapy. The clonotype originates from a woman in her 50s with HIV. This chain joins TRBV5-1 and TRBJ1-6; D is uncertain. The CDR3 spells CASSLSDRSSYNSPLHF. The CDR3, as DNA: TGCGCCAGCAGCTTATCGGACCGGAGCTCCTATAATTCACCCCTCCACTTT.